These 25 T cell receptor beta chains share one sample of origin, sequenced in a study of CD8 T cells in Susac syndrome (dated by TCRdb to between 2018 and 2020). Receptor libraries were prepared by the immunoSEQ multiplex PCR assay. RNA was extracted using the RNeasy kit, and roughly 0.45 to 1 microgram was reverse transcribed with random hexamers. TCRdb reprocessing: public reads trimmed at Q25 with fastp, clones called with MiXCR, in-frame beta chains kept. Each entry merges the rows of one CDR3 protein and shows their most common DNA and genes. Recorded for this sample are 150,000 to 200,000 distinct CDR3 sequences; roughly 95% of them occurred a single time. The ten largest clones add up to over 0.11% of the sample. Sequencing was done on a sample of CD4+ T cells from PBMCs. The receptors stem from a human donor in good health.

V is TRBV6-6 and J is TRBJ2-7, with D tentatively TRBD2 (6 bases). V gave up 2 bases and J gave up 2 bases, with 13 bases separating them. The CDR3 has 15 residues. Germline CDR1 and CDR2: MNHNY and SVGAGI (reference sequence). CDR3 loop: CASSYGAGIPYEQYF. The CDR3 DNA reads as TGTGCCAGCAGTTACGGGGCGGGGATTCCCTACGAGCAGTACTTC.

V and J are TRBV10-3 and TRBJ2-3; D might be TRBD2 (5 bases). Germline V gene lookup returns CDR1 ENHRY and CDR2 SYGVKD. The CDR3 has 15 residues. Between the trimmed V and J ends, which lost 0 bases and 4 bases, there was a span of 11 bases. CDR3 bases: TGTGCCATCAGTGAGTCGAGGGCCGGCCCAGATACGCAGTATTTT. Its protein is CAISESRAGPDTQYF.

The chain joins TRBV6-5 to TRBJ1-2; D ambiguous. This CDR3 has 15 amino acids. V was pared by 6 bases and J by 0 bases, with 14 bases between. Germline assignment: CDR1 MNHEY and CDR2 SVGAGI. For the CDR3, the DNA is TGTGCCAGCAGAAGTCCTCCGGGAGCTAACTATGGCTACACCTTC. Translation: CASRSPPGANYGYTF.

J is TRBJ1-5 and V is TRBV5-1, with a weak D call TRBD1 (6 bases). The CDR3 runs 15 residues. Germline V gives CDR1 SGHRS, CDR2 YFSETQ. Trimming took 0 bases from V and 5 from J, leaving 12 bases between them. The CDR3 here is CASSLGGAGDQPQHF. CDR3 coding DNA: TGCGCCAGCAGCTTGGGGGGGGCGGGGGATCAGCCCCAGCATTTT.

For the CDR3, the DNA is TGCAGTGCTCAGGACTATTTAGGGGATACGCAGTATTTT. It translates to CSAQDYLGDTQYF. The gene calls are TRBV20-1 and TRBJ2-3; D possibly corresponds to TRBD2 (6 bases). V was shortened by 5 bases and J by 6 bases, with 15 bases between the two germline ends. The CDR3 length is 13 residues. Germline V gene lookup returns CDR1 DFQATT and CDR2 SNEGSKA (reference sequence).

The CDR3 bases are TGTGCCAGCAGCGAAAGTCCGGGACTAGCGGGCCGAGGGGAGCTGTTTTTT. This codes for CASSESPGLAGRGELFF. This rearrangement joins TRBV2 to TRBJ2-2; TRBD2 matches 12 bases. V dropped 6 bases and J dropped 8; count of bases not matched to a gene: 13. CDR1 is SNHLY and CDR2 is FYNNEI in the germline V gene. CDR3 length: 17 residues.

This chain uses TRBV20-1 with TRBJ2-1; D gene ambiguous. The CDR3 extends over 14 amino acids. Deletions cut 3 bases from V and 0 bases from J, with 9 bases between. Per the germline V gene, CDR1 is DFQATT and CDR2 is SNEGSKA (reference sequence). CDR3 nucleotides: TGCAGTGCTAGTCGGTACAGCTCCTACAATGAGCAGTTCTTC. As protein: CSASRYSSYNEQFF.

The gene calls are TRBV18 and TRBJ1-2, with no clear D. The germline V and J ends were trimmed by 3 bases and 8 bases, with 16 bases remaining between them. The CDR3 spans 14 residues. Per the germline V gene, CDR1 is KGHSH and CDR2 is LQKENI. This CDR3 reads CASSPQPNLHGYTF. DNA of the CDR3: TGTGCCAGCTCACCCCAACCGAACTTACACGGCTACACCTTC.

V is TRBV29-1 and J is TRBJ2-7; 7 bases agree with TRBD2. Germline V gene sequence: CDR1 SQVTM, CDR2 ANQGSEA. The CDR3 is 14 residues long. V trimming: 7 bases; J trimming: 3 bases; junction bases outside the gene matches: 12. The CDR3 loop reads CSATSAGTLYEQYF. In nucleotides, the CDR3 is TGCAGCGCCACCTCAGCGGGAACTCTCTACGAGCAGTACTTC.

This CDR3 is CSVEALRDNEQFF. The CDR3 nucleotides are TGCAGCGTTGAAGCCCTCCGGGACAATGAGCAGTTCTTC. The rearrangement uses TRBV29-1 and TRBJ2-1; D remains unclear. Trimming cost V 1 base and J 5 bases, with 9 bases left between them. The length of the CDR3 is 13 residues. Germline values: CDR1 SQVTM, CDR2 ANQGSEA.

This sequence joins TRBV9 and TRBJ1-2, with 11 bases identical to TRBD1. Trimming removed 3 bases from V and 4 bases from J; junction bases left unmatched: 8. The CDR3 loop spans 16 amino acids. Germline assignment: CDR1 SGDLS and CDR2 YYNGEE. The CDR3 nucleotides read TGTGCCAGCAGCGCACCAACCGGGACAGGGGGCTATGGCTACACCTTC. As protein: CASSAPTGTGGYGYTF.

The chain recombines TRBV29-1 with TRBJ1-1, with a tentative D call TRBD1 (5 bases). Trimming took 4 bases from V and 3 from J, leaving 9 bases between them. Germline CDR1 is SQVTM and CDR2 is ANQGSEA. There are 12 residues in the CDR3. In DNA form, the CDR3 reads TGCAGCGTTGGACAGCAGGACACTGAAGCTTTCTTT. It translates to CSVGQQDTEAFF.

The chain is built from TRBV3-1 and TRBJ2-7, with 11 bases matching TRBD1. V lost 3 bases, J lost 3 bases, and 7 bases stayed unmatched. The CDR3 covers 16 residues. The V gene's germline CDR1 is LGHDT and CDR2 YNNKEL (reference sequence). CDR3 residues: CASSHSPGTGGYEQYF. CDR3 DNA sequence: TGTGCCAGCAGCCACTCTCCCGGGACAGGGGGCTACGAGCAGTACTTC.

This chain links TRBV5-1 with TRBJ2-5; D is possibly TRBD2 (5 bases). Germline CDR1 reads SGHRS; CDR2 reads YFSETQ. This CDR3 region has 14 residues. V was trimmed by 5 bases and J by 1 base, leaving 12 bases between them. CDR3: CASRGSGTQETQYF. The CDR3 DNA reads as TGCGCCAGCAGGGGTTCGGGAACCCAAGAGACCCAGTACTTC.

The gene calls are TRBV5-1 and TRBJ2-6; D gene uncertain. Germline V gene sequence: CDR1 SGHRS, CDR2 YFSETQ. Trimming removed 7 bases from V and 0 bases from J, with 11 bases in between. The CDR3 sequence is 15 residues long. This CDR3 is CASGTETSGANVLTF. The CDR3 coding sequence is TGCGCCAGCGGCACAGAGACCTCTGGGGCCAACGTCCTGACTTTC. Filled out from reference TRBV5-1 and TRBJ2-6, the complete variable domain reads KAGVTQTPRYLIKTRGQQVTLSCSPISGHRSVSWYQQTPGQGLQFLFEYFSETQRNKGNFPGRFSGRQFSNSRSEMNVSTLELGDSALYLCASGTETSGANVLTFGAGSRLTVL.

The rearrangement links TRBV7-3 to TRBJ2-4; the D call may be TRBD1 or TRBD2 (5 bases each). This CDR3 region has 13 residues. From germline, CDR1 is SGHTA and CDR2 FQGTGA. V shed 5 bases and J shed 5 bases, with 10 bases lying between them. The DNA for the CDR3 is TGTGCCAGCAGCCTCCGGGACCAAAACATTCAGTACTTC. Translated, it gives CASSLRDQNIQYF.

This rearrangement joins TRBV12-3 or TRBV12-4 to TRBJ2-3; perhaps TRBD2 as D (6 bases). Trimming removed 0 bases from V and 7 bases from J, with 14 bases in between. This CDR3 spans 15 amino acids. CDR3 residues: CASSLAGGGTHTQYF. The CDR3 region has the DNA TGTGCCAGCAGTTTAGCCGGGGGTGGCACTCATACGCAGTATTTT.

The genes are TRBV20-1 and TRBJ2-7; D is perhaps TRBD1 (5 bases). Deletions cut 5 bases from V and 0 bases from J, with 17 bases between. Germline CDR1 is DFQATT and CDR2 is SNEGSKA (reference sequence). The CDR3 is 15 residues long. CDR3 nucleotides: TGCAGTGCTCCGGATCCCGTTAGGGGCTCCTACGAGCAGTACTTC. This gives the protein CSAPDPVRGSYEQYF.

CDR3 in DNA: TGTGCCAGCAGCTACTTGGGACGGGGGAACACTGAAGCTTTCTTT. It yields the protein CASSYLGRGNTEAFF. V and J are TRBV7-9 and TRBJ1-1, with a weak D call TRBD1 (5 bases). V lost 4 bases, J lost 1 base, and 13 bases lay in between. The germline V gene has CDR1 SEHNR and CDR2 FQNEAQ (reference sequence). CDR3 length: 15 amino acids.

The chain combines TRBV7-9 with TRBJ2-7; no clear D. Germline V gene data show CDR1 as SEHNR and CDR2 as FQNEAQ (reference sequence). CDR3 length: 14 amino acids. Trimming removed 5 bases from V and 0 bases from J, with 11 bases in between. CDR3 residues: CASSLRRNSYEQYF. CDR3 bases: TGTGCCAGCAGCCTTCGACGGAACTCCTACGAGCAGTACTTC.

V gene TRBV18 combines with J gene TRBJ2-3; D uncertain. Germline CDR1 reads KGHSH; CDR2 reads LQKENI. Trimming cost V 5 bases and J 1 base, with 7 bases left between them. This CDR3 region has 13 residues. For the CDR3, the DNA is TGTGCCAGCTCATCCGACCGCACAGATACGCAGTATTTT. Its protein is CASSSDRTDTQYF.

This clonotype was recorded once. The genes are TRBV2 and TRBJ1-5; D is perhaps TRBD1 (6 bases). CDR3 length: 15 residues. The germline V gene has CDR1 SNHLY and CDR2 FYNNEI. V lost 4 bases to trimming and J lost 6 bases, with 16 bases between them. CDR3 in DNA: TGTGCCAGCAGTGGGGGGGCGCAAAGGTCTCAGCCCCAGCATTTT. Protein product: CASSGGAQRSQPQHF.

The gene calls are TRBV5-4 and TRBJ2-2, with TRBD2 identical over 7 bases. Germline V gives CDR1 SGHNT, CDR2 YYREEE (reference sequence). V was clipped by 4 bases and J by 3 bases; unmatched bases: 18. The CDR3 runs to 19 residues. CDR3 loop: CASSRPSTSLVAHTGELFF. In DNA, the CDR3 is TGTGCCAGCAGCCGGCCCTCGACTAGCCTGGTTGCGCACACCGGGGAGCTGTTTTTT.

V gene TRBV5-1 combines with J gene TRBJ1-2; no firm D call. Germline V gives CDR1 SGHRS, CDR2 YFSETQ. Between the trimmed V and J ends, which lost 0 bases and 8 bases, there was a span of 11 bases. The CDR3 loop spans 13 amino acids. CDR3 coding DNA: TGCGCCAGCAGCTTGGAAGGCGGAAACGGCTACACCTTC. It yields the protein CASSLEGGNGYTF.

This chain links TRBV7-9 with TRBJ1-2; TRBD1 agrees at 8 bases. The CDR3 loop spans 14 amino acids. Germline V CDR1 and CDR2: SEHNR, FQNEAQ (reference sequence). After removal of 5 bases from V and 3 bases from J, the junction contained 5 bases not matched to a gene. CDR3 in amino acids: CASSTSGGDYGYTF. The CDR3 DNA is TGTGCCAGCAGCACATCAGGGGGCGACTATGGCTACACCTTC.